The rows below give T cell receptor beta chains drawn from one sample of a study of cytotoxic CD8 clonotypes in ibrutinib-treated CLL. TCRdb's table, derived via immunoSEQ multiplex PCR, lists solely in-frame clones and lacks some. The table has 20,000 to 25,000 clones, roughly 71% seen once. Sample: PBMCs, taken after 12 months of ibrutinib treatment. Receptors were obtained from a human donor with chronic lymphocytic leukemia. The CDR3 runs from the conserved cysteine through the conserved F or W. D genes are given only for firm matches. Clone size, where shown, is once, few, many, or a class for clones that have expanded.

-	TRBV6-5	TRBJ1-5	-	CASSYSGQNNQPQHF	TGTGCCAGCAGTTACTCAGGACAGAACAATCAGCCCCAGCATTTT
TRBD1	TRBV30	TRBJ2-5	-	CAAGTGGWGTQYF	TGTGCGGCCGGGACAGGGGGCTGGGGGACCCAGTACTTC
-	TRBV28	TRBJ1-2	-	CASSFLLTNGGYTF	TGTGCCAGCAGTTTTCTCTTAACTAACGGTGGCTACACCTTC
TRBD2	TRBV18	TRBJ2-2	once	CASSVGGRSTGELFF	TGTGCCAGCTCTGTCGGCGGGAGAAGCACCGGGGAGCTGTTTTTT
-	TRBV19	TRBJ2-1	-	CASSIDLEGVQFF	TGTGCCAGTAGTATAGATCTTGAAGGGGTGCAGTTCTTC
-	TRBV27	TRBJ1-1	once	CASSGQFGEAFF	TGTGCCAGCAGTGGACAGTTTGGTGAAGCTTTCTTT
-	TRBV4-1	TRBJ2-7	-	CASSHPQGPYEQYF	TGCGCCAGCAGCCACCCCCAGGGGCCCTACGAGCAGTACTTC
-	TRBV18	TRBJ1-2	-	CASSLGPANYGYTF	TGTGCCAGCTCACTCGGACCGGCTAACTATGGCTACACCTTC
TRBD2	TRBV30	TRBJ2-1	-	CAWSVTGGGLSYNEQFF	TGTGCCTGGAGTGTAACGGGGGGGGGCCTCTCCTACAATGAGCAGTTCTTC
-	TRBV2	TRBJ1-1	-	CASSQQGSEAFF	TGTGCCAGCAGTCAACAGGGCAGTGAAGCTTTCTTT
TRBD1	TRBV2	TRBJ2-1	-	CASREGTGMGLEQFF	TGTGCCAGCAGAGAAGGGACAGGGATGGGTCTGGAGCAGTTCTTC
-	TRBV6-4	TRBJ1-2	-	CASSDFRGRGGYTF	TGTGCCAGCAGTGACTTCAGGGGTCGAGGTGGCTACACCTTC
-	TRBV5-6	TRBJ2-5	-	CASRPGIGETQYF	TGTGCCAGCAGACCCGGGATCGGGGAGACCCAGTACTTC
TRBD1	TRBV18	TRBJ1-1	-	CASSPLTGGQTEAFF	TGTGCCAGCTCACCCCTGACAGGGGGTCAGACTGAAGCTTTCTTT
-	TRBV4-1	TRBJ2-5	-	CASSQGRFPGSETQYF	TGCGCCAGCAGCCAAGGGAGGTTCCCGGGCTCAGAGACCCAGTACTTC
-	TRBV5-1	TRBJ1-1	-	CASSLAPNAEAFF	TGCGCCAGCAGCTTGGCCCCGAACGCTGAAGCTTTCTTT
-	TRBV29-1	TRBJ1-4	-	CSVRPTRGELFF	TGCAGCGTTCGGCCCACCCGGGGAGAACTGTTTTTT
TRBD2	TRBV9	TRBJ2-3	large	CASSGEAGGAPDTQYF	TGTGCCAGCAGCGGGGAAGCGGGGGGGGCCCCAGATACGCAGTATTTT
-	TRBV5-4	TRBJ1-2	once	CASTQMTLPGGYTF	TGTGCCAGCACCCAGATGACATTACCAGGGGGCTACACCTTC
-	TRBV27	TRBJ2-5	-	CASSSQWGGETQYF	TGTGCCAGCAGCTCACAGTGGGGAGGAGAGACCCAGTACTTC
-	TRBV5-1	TRBJ1-2	-	CASSLGAGVGYTF	TGCGCCAGCAGCTTGGGGGCAGGGGTAGGCTACACCTTC
-	TRBV6-4	TRBJ1-2	-	CASSDRGAGYTF	TGTGCCAGCAGTGACAGGGGGGCTGGCTACACCTTC
TRBD1	TRBV7-6	TRBJ2-4	-	CASSTDREDLAKNIQYF	TGTGCCAGCAGCACGGACAGGGAGGATTTAGCCAAAAACATTCAGTACTTC
-	TRBV28	TRBJ1-2	-	CASRGILGGYTF	TGTGCCAGCAGGGGGATCCTCGGAGGCTACACCTTC
-	TRBV28	TRBJ1-1	-	CASSYPQAGGSAEAFF	TGTGCCAGCAGTTACCCCCAGGCTGGGGGCAGCGCTGAAGCTTTCTTT
TRBD1	TRBV19	TRBJ2-2	-	CASSALTGGPTGELFF	TGTGCCAGTAGTGCCCTGACAGGGGGCCCCACCGGGGAGCTGTTTTTT
-	TRBV20-1	TRBJ1-2	-	CSARTDYGYTF	TGCAGTGCTAGGACGGATTATGGCTACACCTTC
-	TRBV28	TRBJ2-5	-	CASSSLPQEETQYF	TGTGCCAGCAGTTCTCTCCCACAGGAAGAGACCCAGTACTTC
-	TRBV4-3	TRBJ2-5	once	CASSQEGKQMETQYF	TGCGCCAGCAGCCAAGAGGGCAAGCAGATGGAGACCCAGTACTTC
-	TRBV7-3	TRBJ2-5	once	CASSSGIKGTQYF	TGTGCCAGCAGCTCCGGGATAAAGGGGACCCAGTACTTC
TRBD1	TRBV4-1	TRBJ2-4	-	CASSRDRDDKNIQYF	TGCGCCAGCAGCCGAGACAGGGACGACAAAAACATTCAGTACTTC
-	TRBV4-1	TRBJ2-7	-	CASSQATGHEQYF	TGCGCCAGCAGCCAGGCCACAGGTCACGAGCAGTACTTC
TRBD1	TRBV11-2	TRBJ1-2	-	CASSPLTGVRVDGYTF	TGTGCCAGCAGCCCGTTGACAGGGGTGAGAGTTGATGGCTACACCTTC
-	TRBV2	TRBJ2-5	-	CASSDPGAQGETQYF	TGTGCCAGCAGTGACCCCGGCGCCCAGGGAGAGACCCAGTACTTC
-	TRBV6-1	TRBJ2-5	-	CASSASYSETQYF	TGTGCCAGCAGTGCTAGTTACTCGGAGACCCAGTACTTC
-	TRBV29-1	TRBJ1-1	-	CSVDNGEATNTEAFF	TGCAGCGTTGATAATGGTGAGGCGACGAACACTGAAGCTTTCTTT
-	TRBV28	TRBJ1-2	-	CASSLGGLVGGYTF	TGTGCCAGCAGTTTAGGAGGTCTCGTGGGTGGCTACACCTTC
-	TRBV6-5	TRBJ1-6	few	CASSYSQGNSPLHF	TGTGCCAGCAGTTACTCTCAGGGAAATTCACCCCTCCACTTT
TRBD1	TRBV2	TRBJ1-2	-	CASGGGPRQGDGYTF	TGTGCCAGCGGGGGGGGGCCTCGACAGGGTGACGGCTACACCTTC
-	TRBV27	TRBJ2-1	-	CASSLLGAREQFF	TGTGCCAGCAGTTTATTGGGGGCCCGTGAGCAGTTCTTC
-	TRBV5-1	TRBJ1-2	-	CASSPYRNLNYGYTF	TGCGCCAGCAGCCCATACAGGAACCTCAACTATGGCTACACCTTC
TRBD2	TRBV27	TRBJ2-1	-	CASRGTSGGSGYNEQFF	TGTGCCAGCCGGGGGACTAGCGGGGGATCGGGTTACAATGAGCAGTTCTTC
-	TRBV10-3	TRBJ1-1	once	CAISGPTNTEAFF	TGTGCCATCAGTGGACCTACGAACACTGAAGCTTTCTTT
TRBD1	TRBV30	TRBJ2-7	-	CAWGTGDLLGYEQYF	TGTGCCTGGGGGACAGGGGATTTGCTAGGATACGAGCAGTACTTC
-	TRBV19	TRBJ1-1	-	CASREGLLNTEAFF	TGTGCCAGTAGGGAGGGGCTACTAAACACTGAAGCTTTCTTT
-	TRBV7-9	TRBJ2-7	-	CASSPVSASYEQYF	TGTGCCAGCAGCCCTGTATCAGCCTCCTACGAGCAGTACTTC
TRBD1	TRBV30	TRBJ2-7	-	CAWNRGLGSYEQYF	TGTGCCTGGAACAGGGGCTTAGGCTCCTACGAGCAGTACTTC
-	TRBV20-1	TRBJ2-7	-	CSVDRNYEQYF	TGCAGTGTCGACAGAAACTACGAGCAGTACTTC
-	TRBV4-2	TRBJ1-4	once	CASSQDSTSAAGEKLFF	-
-	TRBV7-6	TRBJ1-2	-	CASSLAGLSYTF	TGTGCCAGCAGCTTAGCCGGGTTAAGCTACACCTTC
-	TRBV5-1	TRBJ2-5	-	CASSWAVAQETQYF	TGCGCCAGCAGCTGGGCGGTAGCTCAAGAGACCCAGTACTTC
TRBD1	TRBV7-2	TRBJ2-2	-	CASSLVPGGWAGELFF	TGTGCCAGCAGCTTAGTGCCAGGGGGCTGGGCCGGGGAGCTGTTTTTT